The 25 T cell receptor beta chains listed next were all sequenced from one sample in a study of blood T cell repertoires in COVID-19. Generated by immunoSEQ multiplex PCR, the TCRdb table keeps only in-frame clones and is missing some. The profile shows 400,000 or so clones, 80% to 90% of them singletons. Sequenced: PBMCs or T cells enriched from blood (not recorded which). All receptors come from a man in his thirties or forties who had recovered from COVID-19.

In DNA form, the CDR3 reads TGCGCCAGCAGTGAAGCCGGGACTCCTCGGGGTGAGACCCAGTACTTC. The encoded protein is CASSEAGTPRGETQYF. This chain links TRBV10-1 with TRBJ2-5; D is perhaps TRBD2 (6 bases). V dropped 3 bases and J dropped 5 bases, with 19 bases sitting between them. The CDR3 covers 16 residues. Germline CDR1 is WNHNN and CDR2 is SYGVQD (reference sequence).

This chain uses TRBV12-3 or TRBV12-4 with TRBJ2-7; TRBD2 matches at 11 bases. J gave up 6 bases and V 5 bases, and 3 bases lay outside the gene matches. This CDR3 is 13 amino acids long. The CDR3: CASSRGTSGEQYF. CDR3 nucleotide sequence: TGTGCCAGCAGTAGGGGGACTAGCGGCGAGCAGTACTTC.

This chain connects TRBV7-9 to TRBJ2-5; TRBD1 agrees at 7 bases. V shed 1 base, J shed 5 bases, and the junction held 13 bases outside the gene matches. This CDR3 comprises 17 residues. Germline assignment: CDR1 SEHNR and CDR2 FQNEAQ (reference sequence). As DNA, the CDR3 is TGTGCCAGCAGCTTAGTCCCGGGACAGAAACCTGAGGAGACCCAGTACTTC. Translation gives CASSLVPGQKPEETQYF.

J is TRBJ1-5 and V is TRBV7-6; no firm D call. Germline values: CDR1 SGHVS, CDR2 FNYEAQ. V gave up 1 base and J gave up 3 bases, with 10 bases separating them. The CDR3 runs to 15 residues. CDR3 sequence: CASSLDGRINQPQHF. CDR3 nucleotides: TGTGCCAGCAGCTTAGATGGGAGGATCAATCAGCCCCAGCATTTT.

CDR3 loop: CASSSRGAEQYF. CDR3 nucleotides: TGTGCCAGCAGTTCCAGGGGGGCCGAGCAGTACTTC. The gene calls are TRBV27 and TRBJ2-7, with D perhaps TRBD1 (7 bases). Deletions cut 4 bases from V and 6 bases from J, with 10 bases between. Per germline, CDR1 MNHEY and CDR2 SMNVEV (reference sequence). This CDR3 comprises 12 residues.

The chain uses TRBV6-2 or TRBV6-3 and TRBJ1-5; 7 nucleotides align to TRBD1. The V and J ends lost 5 bases and 3 bases, in that order; junction bases with no gene match: 4. The CDR3 has 14 amino acids. Germline V gene lookup returns CDR1 MNHEY and CDR2 SVGEGT. The CDR3 here is CASSNRGNNQPQHF. The CDR3 DNA reads as TGTGCCAGCAGTAACAGGGGCAACAATCAGCCCCAGCATTTT.

The chain combines TRBV11-2 with TRBJ1-1; D not resolved. The germline gives CDR1 SGHAT, CDR2 FQNNGV. The CDR3 is made up of 14 amino acids. V was shortened by 6 bases and J by 4 bases, with 15 bases between the two germline ends. The CDR3 loop reads CASRNGDWFTEAFF. CDR3 in DNA: TGTGCCAGCAGAAACGGAGACTGGTTCACTGAAGCTTTCTTT.

V and J are TRBV7-6 and TRBJ2-6; D might be TRBD2 (5 bases). The CDR3 has 18 residues. V gave up 2 bases and J gave up 0 bases, with 14 bases separating them. Germline V gene sequence: CDR1 SGHVS, CDR2 FNYEAQ. The CDR3: CASSLWALEGSGANVLTF. For the CDR3, the DNA is TGTGCCAGCAGCTTATGGGCTTTAGAGGGCTCTGGGGCCAACGTCCTGACTTTC.

A word on this clone: The junction differs from germline at one of its ends, possibly a read error. The chain joins TRBV9 to TRBJ2-5; 7 nucleotides line up with TRBD2. This CDR3 spans 15 amino acids. Germline V CDR1 and CDR2: SGDLS, YYNGEE. The CDR3 DNA follows: TGTGCCAGCAGCGTAAACGCGGGAGAACAAGAGCCCCAGTACTTC. Translation gives CASSVNAGEQEPQYF. The complete variable domain, with remaining parts taken from reference TRBV9 and TRBJ2-5, reads DSGVTQTPKHLITATGQRVTLRCSPRSGDLSVYWYQQSLDQGLQFLIQYYNGEERAKGNILERFSAQQFPDLHSELNLSSLELGDSALYFCASSVNAGEQEPQYFGPGTRLLVL.

V usage is TRBV28 and J usage is TRBJ2-1, with 11 bases aligning to TRBD2. The ends lost 4 bases at V and 7 bases at J; junction bases unmatched: 9. The germline V gene encodes CDR1 MDHEN and CDR2 SYDVKM. The CDR3 is made up of 16 amino acids. CDR3 in amino acids: CASSSSTSGISNEQFF. CDR3 DNA sequence: TGTGCCAGCAGTTCCTCGACTAGCGGGATCTCTAATGAGCAGTTCTTC.

The chain employs TRBV18 and TRBJ2-1, with 11 bases identical to TRBD2. The CDR3 contains 16 residues. CDR1 is KGHSH and CDR2 is LQKENI in the germline V gene. Losses at the gene ends were 6 bases for V and 7 bases for J; bases not matched to a gene: 11. As DNA, the CDR3 is TGTGCCAGCTCTCCGATAGCGGGAGGGCCTCGGAATGAGCAGTTCTTC. Translating it yields CASSPIAGGPRNEQFF.

The chain carries TRBV27 and TRBJ1-2; no definite D call. V was clipped by 5 bases and J by 6 bases, with 13 bases between them. This CDR3 region has 13 residues. The V gene's germline CDR1 is MNHEY and CDR2 SMNVEV (reference sequence). CDR3 coding DNA: TGTGCCAGCAGTGCCGGGATCAGAAATGGCTACACCTTC. This sequence encodes CASSAGIRNGYTF.

The V call is TRBV12-3 or TRBV12-4, the J call TRBJ2-5; D possibly corresponds to TRBD2 (6 bases). There are 13 residues in the CDR3. V was trimmed by 2 bases and J by 5 bases, leaving 9 bases between them. The CDR3 protein is CASSLPAGETQYF. The CDR3 DNA follows: TGTGCCAGCAGTTTACCCGCGGGGGAGACCCAGTACTTC.

The J gene is TRBJ2-7, the V gene TRBV29-1; weak D call: TRBD1 (5 bases). The germline V and J ends were trimmed by 3 bases and 2 bases, with 5 bases remaining between them. The CDR3 covers 11 residues. Germline V CDR1 and CDR2: SQVTM, ANQGSEA. The CDR3 sequence: CSVEDTYEQYF. In nucleotides, the CDR3 is TGCAGCGTTGAGGACACCTACGAGCAGTACTTC.

V and J are TRBV9 and TRBJ1-1; TRBD1 is a possible D gene (5 bases). The germline V and J ends were trimmed by 1 base and 3 bases, with 7 bases remaining between them. The CDR3 runs 13 residues. The germline V gene encodes CDR1 SGDLS and CDR2 YYNGEE. The CDR3 coding sequence is TGTGCCAGCAGCGTACGCAGGGACACTGAAGCTTTCTTT. As protein: CASSVRRDTEAFF.

The genes are TRBV18 and TRBJ1-1; 9 bases line up with TRBD1. Germline CDR1 KGHSH, CDR2 LQKENI. V shed 3 bases and J 4 bases; nucleotides not matched to a gene: 12. The CDR3 is 17 amino acids. CDR3 sequence reads: CASSPVVLGQGRTEAFF. The CDR3 DNA is TGTGCCAGCTCACCGGTAGTTTTAGGACAGGGGCGCACTGAAGCTTTCTTT.

The genes are TRBV27 and TRBJ2-1; TRBD2 matches at 13 bases. The CDR3 length is 14 residues. V lost 7 bases to trimming and J lost 8 bases; unmatched junction nucleotides: 5. Per the germline V gene, CDR1 is MNHEY and CDR2 is SMNVEV (reference sequence). The CDR3 reads CASTGLAGRYEQFF. CDR3 coding DNA: TGTGCCAGCACGGGACTAGCGGGAAGGTATGAGCAGTTCTTC.

This chain connects TRBV7-9 to TRBJ1-4, with D tentatively TRBD1 (5 bases). In germline, CDR1 is SEHNR, CDR2 FQNEAQ (reference sequence). The CDR3 consists of 15 residues. V lost 6 bases and J lost 8, with 19 bases in between. The CDR3 bases are TGTGCCAGCAGTTCCTCGGGACTCAGAACAGAAAAACTGTTTTTT. Protein: CASSSSGLRTEKLFF.

CDR3 region: CASSTSSGPTDTQYF. DNA for the CDR3: TGTGCCAGCAGCACCTCTAGCGGACCCACAGATACGCAGTATTTT. This chain joins TRBV3-1 (or the pseudogene TRBV3-2) and TRBJ2-3, with TRBD2 matching over 7 bases. The germline V gene has CDR1 LGHDT and CDR2 YNNKEL (reference sequence). The junction had 7 bases not matched to a gene; V was cut back by 5 bases and J by 2 bases. The CDR3 spans 15 residues.

The rearrangement uses TRBV19 and TRBJ2-2, with 10 bases lining up with TRBD2. The CDR3 runs to 17 residues. The germline gives CDR1 LNHDA, CDR2 SQIVND (reference sequence). V dropped 7 bases and J dropped 0; count of bases not matched to a gene: 8. This CDR3 is CASTQLAGAPNTGELFF. The DNA of the CDR3 is TGTGCCAGTACCCAGCTAGCGGGAGCCCCGAACACCGGGGAGCTGTTTTTT.

The chain recombines TRBV18 with TRBJ1-1, with 8 bases that match TRBD1. Unmatched junction bases numbered 5, after V lost 4 bases and J lost 1 base. CDR1 is KGHSH, CDR2 LQKENI, per germline. The CDR3 is 15 amino acids. The CDR3 nucleotides are TGTGCCAGCTCACACAGGGGGGGGAGGAACACTGAAGCTTTCTTT. Encoded protein: CASSHRGGRNTEAFF. The full variable domain, completed using reference TRBV18 and TRBJ1-1, is NAGVMQNPRHLVRRRGQEARLRCSPMKGHSHVYWYRQLPEEGLKFMVYLQKENIIDESGMPKERFSAEFPKEGPSILRIQQVVRGDSAAYFCASSHRGGRNTEAFFGQGTRLTVV.

This chain uses TRBV10-3 with TRBJ1-1; D remains unclear. V lost 8 bases and J 5 bases, leaving 12 bases between the germline ends. Looked up from germline, CDR1 is ENHRY and CDR2 is SYGVKD. The CDR3 is made up of 12 amino acids. The CDR3: CAIGQPGTEAFF. CDR3 nucleotide sequence: TGTGCCATCGGGCAGCCGGGGACTGAAGCTTTCTTT.

V gene TRBV12-3 or TRBV12-4 combines with J gene TRBJ1-6; D remains unclear. V was trimmed by 2 bases and J by 13 bases, leaving 6 bases between them. The CDR3 runs 11 residues. CDR3 in amino acids: CASSLSTPLHF. The CDR3 DNA reads as TGTGCCAGCAGTTTAAGCACCCCCCTCCACTTT.

The V gene is TRBV7-9, the J gene TRBJ2-7, with 9 nucleotides matching TRBD2. Germline V lookup: CDR1 SEHNR, CDR2 FQNEAQ (reference sequence). The CDR3 is 14 residues long. The V gene end was trimmed by 5 bases and the J gene end by 3 bases; junction bases not matched to a gene: 5. CDR3 coding DNA: TGTGCCAGCAGCCCCGGACTAGCGAGCTACGAGCAGTACTTC. It is translated as CASSPGLASYEQYF.

This clone was recorded once. The CDR3 DNA reads TGTGCCAGCAGCTTGGCAGGACTAGCGGTCTCCTACGAGCAGTACTTC. Translated, it gives CASSLAGLAVSYEQYF. The chain joins TRBV5-4 to TRBJ2-7; 10 bases agree with TRBD2. With V trimmed by 0 bases and J by 0 bases, 3 bases remained unmatched. CDR1 and CDR2 from the germline V gene are SGHNT and YYREEE (reference sequence). There are 16 residues in the CDR3.